This is a list of T cell receptor beta chains from one sample in a study of blood T cell repertoires in COVID-19. Using immunoSEQ multiplex PCR, the repertoire was profiled, and TCRdb retains in-frame clones only, with some absent. The table records 15,000 to 20,000 clones, around 90% of them present only once. Sequencing was carried out using peripheral blood. These receptors were taken from a human donor with active COVID-19. The donor label of this sample is uncertain. The CDR3 runs from the conserved cysteine through the conserved F or W. A D gene is named only where the DNA matches it firmly.

D gene: -
V gene: TRBV7-7
J gene: TRBJ1-1
CDR3 DNA: TGTGCTAGCAGCCCCGAGCCAGGAGGCACTGAAGCTTTCTTT
CDR3 protein: CASSPEPGGTEAFF

D gene: TRBD2
V gene: TRBV19
J gene: TRBJ2-7
CDR3 DNA: TGTGCCAGTAGGGTAGCGGGAGGGGATGGTTACGAGCAGTACTTC
CDR3 protein: CASRVAGGDGYEQYF

D gene: -
V gene: TRBV30
J gene: TRBJ1-2
CDR3 DNA: TGTGCCGGCCCCGGCGGCCGGGGATATGGCTACACCTTC
CDR3 protein: CAGPGGRGYGYTF

D gene: -
V gene: TRBV13
J gene: TRBJ2-2
CDR3 DNA: TGTGCCAGCAGGTTCGGCAGGTCCCCCGGGGAGCTGTTTTTT
CDR3 protein: CASRFGRSPGELFF

D gene: TRBD2
V gene: TRBV19
J gene: TRBJ2-7
CDR3 DNA: TGTGCCAGTAGCCGTAGCGGGGGACCTTCCTACGAGCAGTACTTC
CDR3 protein: CASSRSGGPSYEQYF

D gene: TRBD2
V gene: TRBV24-1
J gene: TRBJ2-1
CDR3 DNA: TGTGCCACCAGTGAGTCTAGCGGGAGAACCTCCTACAATGAGCAGTTCTTC
CDR3 protein: CATSESSGRTSYNEQFF

D gene: -
V gene: TRBV7-2
J gene: TRBJ2-1
CDR3 DNA: TGTGCCAGCAGCTTATTCGAGCGGGTCGGGAGTGAGCAGTTCTTC
CDR3 protein: CASSLFERVGSEQFF

D gene: -
V gene: TRBV30
J gene: TRBJ2-1
CDR3 DNA: TGTGCCTGGAGCGTCAGGGGCATGAGCTCCTACAATGAGCAGTTCTTC
CDR3 protein: CAWSVRGMSSYNEQFF

D gene: TRBD2
V gene: TRBV11-3
J gene: TRBJ2-3
CDR3 DNA: TGTGCCAGCAGCTTAAATAGCGGGAGTTTACCAGATACGCAGTATTTT
CDR3 protein: CASSLNSGSLPDTQYF

D gene: TRBD2
V gene: TRBV7-7
J gene: TRBJ2-1
CDR3 DNA: TGTGCTAGCAGCGCCAGCGGGAACAATGAGCAGTTCTTC
CDR3 protein: CASSASGNNEQFF